The 21 T cell receptor beta chains below were found in one sample sequenced in a study of shared clonotypes between healthy human individuals. Sequencing was performed with immunoSEQ multiplex PCR; in TCRdb, only in-frame clones are kept and a portion is missing. Of roughly 2.1 million clones in the sample, just over 90% were seen once. Terminally differentiated effector memory CD45RA+ cells were excluded from the naive CD8 cells, which were CD45RO-negative and positively selected for CCR7. Sequenced: naive CD8+ T cells from PBMCs. The receptors originated from a man younger than 30 in good health. Some clones in this sample may be carry-over from other donors' samples.

The chain uses TRBV7-9 and TRBJ2-3; tentative D call: TRBD2 (6 bases). V dropped 4 bases and J dropped 1 base, with 12 bases sitting between them. The CDR3 totals 15 residues. CDR1 SEHNR and CDR2 FQNEAQ come from the germline V gene (reference sequence). CDR3 bases: TGTGCCAGCAGCTCAAAGACTAGTGGCACAGATACGCAGTATTTT. It is translated as CASSSKTSGTDTQYF. The full variable domain, rest sourced from reference TRBV7-9 and TRBJ2-3, is DTGVSQNPRHKITKRGQNVTFRCDPISEHNRLYWYRQTLGQGPEFLTYFQNEAQLEKSRLLSDRFSAERPKGSFSTLEIQRTEQGDSAMYLCASSSKTSGTDTQYFGPGTRLTVL.

CDR3 sequence reads: CASSLSDRTGDTGELFF. DNA of the CDR3: TGTGCCAGCAGCTTATCTGACAGGACAGGGGACACCGGGGAGCTGTTTTTT. The chain uses TRBV7-9 and TRBJ2-2, with 9 bases identical to TRBD1. V gave up 2 bases and J gave up 3 bases; unmatched junction bases: 7. CDR3 length: 17 residues. In germline, CDR1 is SEHNR, CDR2 FQNEAQ (reference sequence). Variable domain in full (rest from reference TRBV7-9 and TRBJ2-2): DTGVSQNPRHKITKRGQNVTFRCDPISEHNRLYWYRQTLGQGPEFLTYFQNEAQLEKSRLLSDRFSAERPKGSFSTLEIQRTEQGDSAMYLCASSLSDRTGDTGELFFGEGSRLTVL.

This chain joins TRBV19 and TRBJ2-1; maybe TRBD2 (6 bases). Germline CDR1 LNHDA, CDR2 SQIVND (reference sequence). V lost 8 bases, J lost 2 bases, and 13 bases lay in between. The CDR3 contains 14 residues. The CDR3 DNA follows: TGTGCCAGTCTGGGGGGAACGGCCTACAATGAGCAGTTCTTC. The encoded protein is CASLGGTAYNEQFF.

CDR3 coding DNA: TGTGCCAGTAGTACAAACAATCTTGATACGCAGTATTTT. This gives the protein CASSTNNLDTQYF. This chain connects TRBV19 to TRBJ2-3; D is unresolved. V lost 4 bases and J lost 6, with 11 bases in between. The V gene's germline CDR1 is LNHDA and CDR2 SQIVND (reference sequence). The CDR3 extends over 13 amino acids.

J is TRBJ1-1 and V is TRBV10-3; D gene ambiguous. The CDR3 totals 15 residues. V was trimmed by 2 bases and J by 0 bases, leaving 10 bases between them. Germline V gives CDR1 ENHRY, CDR2 SYGVKD. In DNA form, the CDR3 reads TGTGCCATCAGTGAGGCGGACGGGGTGAACACTGAAGCTTTCTTT. Translation: CAISEADGVNTEAFF.

This chain links TRBV13 with TRBJ2-5; D remains unclear. The V gene lost 0 bases and the J gene lost 5 bases, with 10 bases spanning the gap. The CDR3 loop spans 14 amino acids. Germline CDR1 is PRHDT and CDR2 is FYEKMQ (reference sequence). The CDR3 DNA reads as TGTGCCAGCAGCTTAGGTGGCCTAATGGAGACCCAGTACTTC. Translating it yields CASSLGGLMETQYF.

Comment on this clone: The sample holds other DNA sequences that translate to the same CDR3. The chain employs TRBV27 and TRBJ2-7, with D possibly TRBD1 on 5 matching bases. V lost 2 bases and J lost 0, with 8 bases in between. The germline CDR1 and CDR2 sequences are MNHEY and SMNVEV (reference sequence). This CDR3 is 14 amino acids long. Here the CDR3 reads CASSLQTASYEQYF. CDR3 DNA sequence: TGTGCCAGCAGTTTACAGACAGCCTCCTACGAGCAGTACTTC.

This clone appeared once. The chain uses TRBV5-1 and TRBJ2-7; 8 bases are a match to TRBD1. Germline trimming cut 0 bases from V and 6 bases from J; bases unmatched to any gene: 8. This CDR3 contains 15 residues. CDR1 and CDR2 (germline): SGHRS, YFSETQ. This CDR3 is CASSLARTGLFEQYF. The CDR3 coding sequence is TGCGCCAGCAGCTTGGCCCGGACAGGGCTTTTCGAGCAGTACTTC.

V usage is TRBV5-1 and J usage is TRBJ1-1, with 7 bases that match TRBD1. V lost 4 bases to trimming and J lost 4 bases; unmatched junction nucleotides: 10. The CDR3 runs 15 residues. Germline V gene lookup returns CDR1 SGHRS and CDR2 YFSETQ. CDR3 sequence: CASSISQGVLTEAFF. CDR3 nucleotide sequence: TGCGCCAGCAGCATAAGTCAGGGGGTACTCACTGAAGCTTTCTTT.

This clone was observed a handful of times. This sequence joins TRBV10-3 and TRBJ1-1; possible D gene TRBD1, 6 bases. The CDR3 contains 12 residues. V dropped 9 bases and J dropped 6 bases, with 14 bases sitting between them. Germline CDR1 reads ENHRY; CDR2 reads SYGVKD. CDR3 nucleotide sequence: TGTGCCATACAAACAGGGAGGGCTGAAGCTTTCTTT. Amino acid sequence: CAIQTGRAEAFF.

V usage is TRBV4-3 and J usage is TRBJ1-4; TRBD1 might be the D (5 bases). CDR1 LGHNA and CDR2 YSLEER come from the germline V gene. The CDR3 covers 15 residues. Trimming pared 3 bases from V and 7 bases from J, leaving 15 bases between. The CDR3 loop is CASSQDGDGFEKLFF. For the CDR3, the DNA is TGCGCCAGCAGCCAGGACGGGGACGGGTTTGAAAAACTGTTTTTT.

The rearrangement links TRBV7-3 to TRBJ1-2; D is perhaps TRBD1 (6 bases). V dropped 4 bases and J dropped 3 bases, with 18 bases sitting between them. Germline assignment: CDR1 SGHTA and CDR2 FQGTGA. There are 16 residues in the CDR3. The CDR3 DNA is TGTGCCAGCAGCTCCATGTGGGACACCGGACACTATGGCTACACCTTC. It encodes CASSSMWDTGHYGYTF.

V and J are TRBV6-5 and TRBJ2-3; D ambiguous. Trimming pared 6 bases from V and 7 bases from J, leaving 17 bases between. CDR1 is MNHEY and CDR2 is SVGAGI in the germline V gene. The CDR3 consists of 14 residues. This CDR3 reads CASRALEYPHTQYF. As DNA, the CDR3 is TGTGCCAGCAGGGCTCTAGAGTACCCACATACGCAGTATTTT.

This clone was found once. This chain links TRBV5-6 with TRBJ2-7; unclear D gene. This CDR3 is built from 13 residues. V was trimmed by 3 bases and J by 2 bases, leaving 9 bases between them. The germline gives CDR1 SGHDT, CDR2 YYEEEE. CDR3 bases: TGTGCCAGCAGCTCGGACGGAGCCTACGAGCAGTACTTC. This translates into CASSSDGAYEQYF.

V and J are TRBV7-9 and TRBJ2-3, with TRBD2 identical over 10 bases. CDR1 is SEHNR, CDR2 FQNEAQ, per germline (reference sequence). V shed 7 bases, J shed 6 bases, and the junction held 7 bases outside the gene matches. This CDR3 is built from 14 residues. The CDR3 loop reads CASTLAGEADTQYF. The CDR3 region has the DNA TGTGCCAGCACCCTAGCGGGAGAGGCGGATACGCAGTATTTT.

This clone occurred once. The chain uses TRBV9 and TRBJ1-4; D ambiguous. This CDR3 is built from 15 residues. Trimming took off 3 bases at V and 5 bases at J, with 14 bases between the two ends. Germline V gene lookup returns CDR1 SGDLS and CDR2 YYNGEE. CDR3 DNA: TGTGCCAGCAGCGCAGGTGTGGCCAACAATGAAAAACTGTTTTTT. Its protein is CASSAGVANNEKLFF.

The chain combines TRBV10-2 with TRBJ2-5, with D perhaps matching TRBD2 (5 bases). Trimming shortened V by 3 bases and J by 7 bases, and 12 bases separated the two germline ends. This CDR3 spans 13 amino acids. CDR1 WSHSY and CDR2 SAAADI come from the germline V gene. The CDR3 protein is CASSDSSAATQYF. As DNA, the CDR3 is TGCGCCAGCAGTGATTCTTCAGCGGCGACCCAGTACTTC.

This chain connects TRBV27 to TRBJ2-7, with 7 bases lining up with TRBD1. Germline CDR1 and CDR2: MNHEY and SMNVEV (reference sequence). J gave up 0 bases and V 6 bases, and 8 bases lay outside the gene matches. This CDR3 has 15 amino acids. The CDR3 protein is CASRFRDSFSYEQYF. In DNA, the CDR3 is TGTGCCAGCAGATTCAGGGACAGTTTCTCCTACGAGCAGTACTTC.

J is TRBJ1-1 and V is TRBV27; D gene ambiguous. The CDR3 is 15 amino acids. Germline CDR1 and CDR2: MNHEY and SMNVEV (reference sequence). The V end was cut by 3 bases, the J end by 1 base, with 12 bases between. CDR3 amino acids: CASSLTGPTNTEAFF. CDR3 nucleotides: TGTGCCAGCAGTTTGACCGGACCCACGAACACTGAAGCTTTCTTT.

In regard to this clone: Other DNA sequences from this sample encode an identical CDR3 as well. The chain uses TRBV6-5 and TRBJ2-7; D is ambiguous. Trimming removed 0 bases from V and 0 bases from J, with 3 bases in between. Germline V CDR1 and CDR2: MNHEY, SVGAGI. The CDR3 extends over 13 amino acids. The CDR3 sequence: CASSYSTSYEQYF. The DNA for the CDR3 is TGTGCCAGCAGTTACTCCACCTCCTACGAGCAGTACTTC.

In DNA form, the CDR3 reads TGTGCCAGCAGTCCTCGGGACACGAACACTGAAGCTTTCTTT. Encoded protein: CASSPRDTNTEAFF. J is TRBJ1-1 and V is TRBV28; TRBD1 might be the D (6 bases). Germline V gene lookup returns CDR1 MDHEN and CDR2 SYDVKM. The CDR3 is made up of 14 amino acids. The germline V and J ends were trimmed by 5 bases and 1 base, with 11 bases remaining between them.